This T cell receptor beta chain emerged from a study of vaccination and CD4 T cells after COVID-19. This clonotype was detected once. The target antigen is unknown. The study sequenced cultured CD4+ T cell DNA using the Oncomine TCR Beta short-read assay. TCRdb re-analysed the PCR reads in MiXCR, keeping a single row per CDR3 protein. Here the sample spans fewer than 20,000 distinct CDR3 sequences, roughly half being singletons. Treatment indicated: approximately nine-day PBMC culture with coronavirus spike peptide pools or control peptides (ViraFEST assay). Germline V CDR1 and CDR2: SGHVS, FNYEAQ. V lost 5 bases, J lost 3 bases, and 14 bases lay in between. The CDR3 has 14 residues. Study-wide findings and caveats: The median count of SARS-CoV-2-reactive clonotypes rose from around 21 to 38, not significantly.

The V and J genes are TRBV7-6 and TRBJ2-7; D remains unclear. The specimen sequenced was CD4+ T cells from blood, cultured in vitro. The sequence was collected from a human donor who had recovered from COVID-19. In DNA form, the CDR3 reads TGTGCCAGCAGCACCGGGTCAACCTTCTACGAGCAGTACTTC. Protein product: CASSTGSTFYEQYF. The full variable domain, completed using reference TRBV7-6 and TRBJ2-7, is GAGVSQSPRYKVTKRGQDVALRCDPISGHVSLYWYRQALGQGPEFLTYFNYEAQQDKSGLPNDRFSAERPEGSISTLTIQRTEQRDSAMYRCASSTGSTFYEQYFGPGTRLTVT.